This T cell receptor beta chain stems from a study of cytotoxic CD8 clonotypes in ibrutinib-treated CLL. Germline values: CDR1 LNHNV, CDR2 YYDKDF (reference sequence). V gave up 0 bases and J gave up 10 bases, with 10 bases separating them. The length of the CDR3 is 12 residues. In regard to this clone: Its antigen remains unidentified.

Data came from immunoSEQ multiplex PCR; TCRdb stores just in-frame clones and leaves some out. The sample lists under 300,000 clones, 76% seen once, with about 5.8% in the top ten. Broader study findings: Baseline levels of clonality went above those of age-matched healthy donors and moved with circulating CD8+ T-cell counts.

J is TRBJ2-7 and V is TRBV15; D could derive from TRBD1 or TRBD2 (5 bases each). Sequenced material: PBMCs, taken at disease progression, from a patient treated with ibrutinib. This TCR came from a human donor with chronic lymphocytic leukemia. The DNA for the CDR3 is TGTGCCACCAGCAGAGAATGGGGGAACCAGTACTTC. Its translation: CATSREWGNQYF.